This T cell receptor (beta chain) was captured by sequencing in a study of T cells after yellow fever vaccination. General study points: A secondary response was less intense yet reached its peak sooner, at day 5 versus 15. Repertoires sorted by FACS could include abundant clonotypes that are contaminants from the bulk population. Clonotypes appearing in both CD4 and CD8 compartments existed, and their share was small.

For TCR, cDNA came from 5'RACE template switching, which added a universal primer site and UMIs. TCRdb reanalysed the 5' RACE reads using MiXCR and keeps one entry per CDR3 protein. The sample has 300,000 to 350,000 distinct CDR3 sequences; 4% are singletons. This clonotype was counted ten times or more. The antigen remains undetermined. The TCR was taken from a man aged 18 to 29 who received the YFV17D yellow fever vaccine. The input for sequencing was PBMCs, taken 5 days after the yellow fever booster vaccination.

CDR3 nucleotides: TGTGCCAGCAGCCCTTCGGACAGGGCCTGGGAGACCCAGTACTTC. Encoded protein: CASSPSDRAWETQYF. The V call is TRBV7-3, the J call TRBJ2-5; 8 bases are shared with TRBD1. Germline assignment: CDR1 SGHTA and CDR2 FQGTGA. The CDR3 is made up of 15 amino acids. V shed 5 bases and J 5 bases; nucleotides not matched to a gene: 10.